This TCR beta chain was found in a study of cytomegalovirus exposure and HLA in healthy donors. The wider study: From HLA-typed donors, an early data release held about 92 million unique TCRs.

The PCR had 60 Vbeta and 13 Jbeta primers. Repertoires were generated with immunoSEQ multiplex PCR, while TCRdb's copy carries only in-frame clones and drops some. The data show about 120,000 clones, with about three quarters seen just once and more than 10% held by the top ten. As to this clone: Its target is not known.

General study findings and limits: With later analysis, a missense DCLRE1C variant became linked to TCR beta V- and J-gene trimming. Exclusion applied to some V segments, including TRBV6-2 and TRBV6-3, as they were indistinguishable.

The germline CDR1 and CDR2 sequences are SGHRS and YFSETQ. This CDR3 comprises 18 residues. Trimming cost V 0 bases and J 4 bases; bases outside gene matches: 9. This chain connects TRBV5-1 to TRBJ2-3, with 12 bases matching TRBD1. This clonotype originated in a woman in her 40s in good health and CMV-seropositive. The sequencing sample was made of PBMCs. The CDR3 region is CASSLGGTGGLLSDTQYF. CDR3 DNA sequence: TGCGCCAGCAGCTTGGGGGGGACAGGGGGCTTACTATCAGATACGCAGTATTTT.